This entry lists 19 T cell receptor beta chains sequenced from one sample in a study of regulatory T cells in long-lasting Graves disease. The sample's time point: persistent/refractory GD, antithyroid drugs over 5 years with positive TRAb. Generation of the TCR library employed RNA extracted from PBMCs. With iRepertoire HTBI primers and Arm-PCR of CDR3 regions, TCR beta libraries were built. TCRdb ran MiXCR on the multiplex PCR reads and lists one entry per CDR3 protein. The sample has about 470,000 distinct CDR3 sequences; around 20% are singletons. The sample consisted of peripheral blood mononuclear cells (PBMCs), taken when the disease was refractory, from a patient treated with antithyroid drugs. These receptors came from a female donor with Graves disease.

The table lists this clonotype with many counts. The V call is TRBV6-5, the J call TRBJ1-1, with 8 bases lining up with TRBD1. After removal of 1 base from V and 3 bases from J, the junction contained 7 bases not matched to a gene. Germline lookup yields CDR1 MNHEY and CDR2 SVGAGI. The CDR3 sequence is 16 residues long. The CDR3 region is CASSYWWDRRDTEAFF. CDR3 nucleotides: TGTGCCAGCAGTTACTGGTGGGACAGGAGGGACACTGAAGCTTTCTTT.

This clonotype was seen more than once but under ten times. The chain carries TRBV6-2 or TRBV6-3 and TRBJ2-7; D unclear. Trimming pared 2 bases from V and 3 bases from J, leaving 8 bases between. From germline, CDR1 is MNHEY and CDR2 SVGEGT. This CDR3 has 13 amino acids. CDR3 sequence: CASSYHINYEQYF. As DNA, the CDR3 is TGTGCCAGCAGTTACCACATAAACTACGAGCAGTACTTC.

Concerning this clonotype itself: Sequence at one end of the junction differs from germline and may be a read error. The chain links TRBV4-1 to TRBJ1-6; no clear D gene. The germline gives CDR1 MGHRA, CDR2 YSYEKL. There are 13 residues in the CDR3. DNA of the CDR3: TGCGCCAGCAGCCAAGATCGAACCGGGAGCCCGCGTTTT. Translation: CASSQDRTGSPRF.

In this sample, this clonotype turned up many times. The rearrangement links TRBV27 to TRBJ2-7; TRBD1 matches at 9 bases. The germline gives CDR1 MNHEY, CDR2 SMNVEV (reference sequence). The CDR3 is 14 amino acids. The junction had 7 bases not matched to a gene; V was cut back by 8 bases and J by 2 bases. CDR3 bases: TGTGCCAGCCAACCCCGGGACAGGGCCTACGAGCAGTACTTC. Translating gives CASQPRDRAYEQYF.

This clonotype was picked up many times. V usage is TRBV5-1 and J usage is TRBJ2-1; 14 positions agree with TRBD2. The V segment lost 4 bases and the J segment 5 bases; nucleotides outside the gene matches: 5. Germline CDR1 is SGHRS and CDR2 is YFSETQ. The CDR3 runs 16 residues. The CDR3 region is CASSVRLAGGNNEQFF. The CDR3 DNA reads as TGCGCCAGCAGCGTGCGACTAGCGGGAGGGAACAATGAGCAGTTCTTC.

This chain joins TRBV2 and TRBJ1-3, with 10 positions matching TRBD1. Trimming removed 4 bases from V and 2 bases from J; junction bases left unmatched: 2. This CDR3 has 15 residues. Germline V gene lookup returns CDR1 SNHLY and CDR2 FYNNEI. In DNA, the CDR3 is TGTGCCAGCAGTGCCGGGACAGGGGCTGGAAACACCATATATTTT. Amino acids: CASSAGTGAGNTIYF.

The chain carries TRBV27 and TRBJ2-6; perhaps D is TRBD1 or TRBD2 (5 bases each). This CDR3 comprises 18 residues. V shed 0 bases and J shed 2 bases, with 14 bases lying between them. Germline-derived CDR1 and CDR2 are MNHEY and SMNVEV (reference sequence). The CDR3 is CASSLSGRRAAGANVLTF. In DNA, the CDR3 is TGTGCCAGCAGTTTATCGGGACGACGGGCAGCTGGGGCCAACGTCCTGACTTTC.

This clonotype has more than one count but fewer than ten. The rearrangement links TRBV11-3 to TRBJ2-6; D is perhaps TRBD1 (6 bases). Deletions cut 5 bases from V and 2 bases from J, with 10 bases between. The germline V gene has CDR1 SGHNT and CDR2 YENEEA. The CDR3 is 15 residues long. The CDR3 region is CASSLSGAGANVLTF. CDR3 nucleotide sequence: TGTGCCAGCAGCCTGTCAGGGGCTGGGGCCAACGTCCTGACTTTC.

The chain uses TRBV29-1 and TRBJ2-7; 11 bases are a match to TRBD1. This CDR3 has 14 amino acids. CDR1 SQVTM and CDR2 ANQGSEA come from the germline V gene. The ends lost 6 bases at V and 3 bases at J; junction bases unmatched: 7. In DNA form, the CDR3 reads TGCAGCGTGGAAATGGGGACAGGGGGCTACGAGCAGTACTTC. Protein sequence: CSVEMGTGGYEQYF.

The table lists this clonotype with a few counts. V gene TRBV7-3 combines with J gene TRBJ2-5; tentatively, D is TRBD2 (6 bases). The CDR3 is 15 amino acids. CDR1 is SGHTA and CDR2 is FQGTGA in the germline V gene. Trimming shortened V by 0 bases and J by 2 bases, and 10 bases separated the two germline ends. The CDR3: CASSLTGGEQETQYF. The CDR3 bases are TGTGCCAGCAGCTTAACAGGAGGGGAACAAGAGACCCAGTACTTC.

This clonotype was counted ten times or more. This chain uses TRBV27 with TRBJ2-7, with 9 bases identical to TRBD1. Germline CDR1 reads MNHEY; CDR2 reads SMNVEV (reference sequence). The CDR3 is made up of 14 amino acids. V was clipped by 4 bases and J by 5 bases; unmatched bases: 6. The CDR3 DNA reads TGTGCCAGCAGTTCCCCGGGACAGGGAAACGAGCAGTACTTC. It yields the protein CASSSPGQGNEQYF.

This clonotype occurred many times. V usage is TRBV6-1 and J usage is TRBJ1-2, with no clear D. V was pared by 10 bases and J by 2 bases, with 14 bases between. The length of the CDR3 is 13 residues. Germline V gene data show CDR1 as MNHNS and CDR2 as SASEGT. DNA for the CDR3: TGTGCCACCTCCATCTCCACCAACTATGGCTACACCTTC. Amino acids: CATSISTNYGYTF.

This clonotype has at least ten counts. The rearrangement joins TRBV29-1 to TRBJ2-7, with D hard to call. The length of the CDR3 is 11 residues. V was trimmed by 4 bases and J by 2 bases, leaving 6 bases between them. CDR1 is SQVTM and CDR2 is ANQGSEA in the germline V gene. The DNA for the CDR3 is TGCAGCGTTGTCGAAGCCTACGAGCAGTACTTC. Its translation is CSVVEAYEQYF.

This clonotype was picked up a small number of times. The chain couples TRBV6-2 or TRBV6-3 to TRBJ1-5, with D unclear. Per the germline V gene, CDR1 is MNHEY and CDR2 is SVGEGT. Trimming removed 5 bases at V and 5 bases at J, with 13 bases between. The CDR3 runs to 14 residues. The CDR3 coding sequence is TGTGCCAGCAGTAGGCGCCACGTCGATCAGCCCCAGCATTTT. This sequence encodes CASSRRHVDQPQHF.

This clonotype was recorded a few times. This rearrangement joins TRBV29-1 to TRBJ1-2, with a weak D call TRBD1 (5 bases). Germline V gene lookup returns CDR1 SQVTM and CDR2 ANQGSEA. CDR3 length equals 15 residues. V lost 7 bases, J lost 7 bases, and 25 bases lay in between. This chain's CDR3 is CSGILTGTAATGYTF. The CDR3 DNA reads TGCAGCGGGATTCTGACCGGGACGGCGGCTACTGGCTACACCTTC.

The rearrangement links TRBV7-6 to TRBJ1-5; D is ambiguous. Trimming removed 0 bases at V and 0 bases at J, with 9 bases between. The CDR3 runs 16 residues. Germline V CDR1 and CDR2: SGHVS, FNYEAQ. CDR3 in DNA: TGTGCCAGCAGCTTAGCGCCGAGATATAGCAATCAGCCCCAGCATTTT. It codes for CASSLAPRYSNQPQHF.

This clonotype was seen repeatedly, ten times or more. The rearrangement links TRBV12-3 or TRBV12-4 to TRBJ1-1; no definite D call. V was pared by 3 bases and J by 3 bases, with 8 bases between. The CDR3 consists of 13 residues. The CDR3, as DNA: TGTGCCAGCAGTTTGGGTTTCTACACTGAAGCTTTCTTT. Its translation is CASSLGFYTEAFF.

This clonotype was counted many times. The chain recombines TRBV28 with TRBJ1-5; TRBD1 aligns across 10 bases. This CDR3 has 15 amino acids. Germline lookup yields CDR1 MDHEN and CDR2 SYDVKM. J gave up 6 bases and V 5 bases, and 7 bases lay outside the gene matches. This CDR3 is CASSIRTGGIQPQHF. The CDR3 bases are TGTGCCAGCAGTATCAGGACAGGGGGAATTCAGCCCCAGCATTTT. Combining the CDR3 with reference TRBV28 and TRBJ1-5 gives the whole variable domain DVKVTQSSRYLVKRTGEKVFLECVQDMDHENMFWYRQDPGLGLRLIYFSYDVKMKEKGDIPEGYSVSREKKERFSLILESASTNQTSMYLCASSIRTGGIQPQHFGDGTRLSIL.

In regard to this clonotype: One end of the junction does not line up with germline, which may come from a read error. The chain joins TRBV5-1 to TRBJ2-7, with D possibly being TRBD2 (6 bases). Germline assignment: CDR1 SGHRS and CDR2 YFSETQ. The CDR3 totals 15 residues. The CDR3 loop reads CASSLAGTFSCEQYF. CDR3 nucleotides: TGCGCCAGCAGCTTGGCCGGGACTTTCTCCTGCGAGCAGTACTTC.